This T cell receptor beta chain was found in a study of cytomegalovirus exposure and HLA in healthy donors. Study details: The 90 to 150 validation repertoires used the same platform as the roughly 670 first-cohort repertoires, a later analysis reported.

Whole-study results and caveats: The classifier, whose performance was assessed in both the original and validation cohorts, reportedly diagnosed cytomegalovirus status with high specificity and sensitivity. Rarity characterized most TCR sequences, yet some public TCRs appeared in many donors.

The CDR3 runs 16 residues. Trimming cost V 4 bases and J 7 bases; bases outside gene matches: 7. Germline V gene data show CDR1 as SGHNT and CDR2 as YYREEE (reference sequence). Profiled with immunoSEQ multiplex PCR; TCRdb holds only in-frame clones, not every one. The sample holds about 60,000 clones, 80% to 95% seen once. This clone has only one observation. Its antigen remains unidentified. Sequenced input: PBMCs. The chain carries TRBV5-4 and TRBJ2-5, with 16 bases aligning to TRBD2. The receptor comes from a young woman in good health and CMV-seronegative. The CDR3 nucleotides read TGTGCCAGCAGCCAAGGGACTAGCGGGGGGGAGGGGACCCAGTACTTC. Translated, it gives CASSQGTSGGEGTQYF.